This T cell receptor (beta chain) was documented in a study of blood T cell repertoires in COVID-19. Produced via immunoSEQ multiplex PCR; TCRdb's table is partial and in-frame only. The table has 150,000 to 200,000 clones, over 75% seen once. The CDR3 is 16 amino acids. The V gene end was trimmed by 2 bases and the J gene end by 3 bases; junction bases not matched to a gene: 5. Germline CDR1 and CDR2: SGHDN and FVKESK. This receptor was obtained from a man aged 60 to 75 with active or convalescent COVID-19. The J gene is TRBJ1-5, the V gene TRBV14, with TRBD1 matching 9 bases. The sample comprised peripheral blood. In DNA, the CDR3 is TGTGCCAGCAGCCAACCGGGACAGGGTCACAATCAGCCCCAGCATTTT. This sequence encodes CASSQPGQGHNQPQHF. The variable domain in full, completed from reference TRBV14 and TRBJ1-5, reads EAGVTQFPSHSVIEKGQTVTLRCDPISGHDNLYWYRRVMGKEIKFLLHFVKESKQDESGMPNNRFLAERTGGTYSTLKVQPAELEDSGVYFCASSQPGQGHNQPQHFGDGTRLSIL.